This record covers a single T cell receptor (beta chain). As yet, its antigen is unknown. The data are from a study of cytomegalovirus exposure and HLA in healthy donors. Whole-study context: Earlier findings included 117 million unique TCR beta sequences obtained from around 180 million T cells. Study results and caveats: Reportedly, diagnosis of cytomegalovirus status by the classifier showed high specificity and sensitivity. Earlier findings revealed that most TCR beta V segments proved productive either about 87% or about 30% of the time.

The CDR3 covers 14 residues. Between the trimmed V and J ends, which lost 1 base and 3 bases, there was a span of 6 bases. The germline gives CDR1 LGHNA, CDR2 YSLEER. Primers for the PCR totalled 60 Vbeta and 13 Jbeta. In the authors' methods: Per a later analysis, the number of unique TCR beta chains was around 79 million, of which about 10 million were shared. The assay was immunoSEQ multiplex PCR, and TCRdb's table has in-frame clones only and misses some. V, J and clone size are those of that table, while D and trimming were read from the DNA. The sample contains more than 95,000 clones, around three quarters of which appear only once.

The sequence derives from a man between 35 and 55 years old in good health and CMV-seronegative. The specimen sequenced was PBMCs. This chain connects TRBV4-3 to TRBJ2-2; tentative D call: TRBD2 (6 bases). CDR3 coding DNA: TGCGCCAGCAGCCAAGGGGAGGACACCGGGGAGCTGTTTTTT. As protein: CASSQGEDTGELFF.